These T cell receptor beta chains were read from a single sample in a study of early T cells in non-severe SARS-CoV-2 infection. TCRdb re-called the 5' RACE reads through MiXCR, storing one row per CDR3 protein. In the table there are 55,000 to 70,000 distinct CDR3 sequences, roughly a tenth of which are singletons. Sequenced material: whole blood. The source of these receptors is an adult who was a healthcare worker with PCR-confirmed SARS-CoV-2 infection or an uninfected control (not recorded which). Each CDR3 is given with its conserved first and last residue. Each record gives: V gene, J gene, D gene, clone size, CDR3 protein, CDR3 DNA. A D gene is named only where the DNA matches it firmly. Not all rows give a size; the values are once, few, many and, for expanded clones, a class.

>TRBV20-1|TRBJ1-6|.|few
CSARGEANLYNSPLHF
TGCAGTGCTAGAGGGGAAGCAAACCTTTATAATTCACCCCTCCACTTT
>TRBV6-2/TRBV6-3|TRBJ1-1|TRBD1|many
CASSSGTGAVDAFF
TGTGCCAGCAGTTCCGGGACAGGGGCCGTAGATGCTTTCTTT
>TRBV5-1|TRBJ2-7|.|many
CASSLEAGYEQYF
TGCGCCAGCAGCTTGGAGGCTGGCTACGAGCAGTACTTC
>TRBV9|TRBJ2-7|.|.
CASSYDEWGTYEQYF
TGTGCCAGCAGCTATGACGAGTGGGGGACCTACGAGCAGTACTTC
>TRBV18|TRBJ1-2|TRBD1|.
CASSPGQGTYGYTF
TGTGCCAGCTCACCGGGACAGGGCACCTATGGCTACACCTTC
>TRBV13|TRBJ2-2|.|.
CASSSRRQITRELFF
TGTGCCAGCAGCTCCAGAAGACAGATAACAAGGGAGCTGTTTTTT
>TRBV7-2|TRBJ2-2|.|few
CASSSLGGPDTGELFF
TGTGCCAGCAGCTCGTTAGGGGGGCCCGACACCGGGGAGCTGTTTTTT
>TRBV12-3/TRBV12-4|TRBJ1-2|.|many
CASSSVRTEHTF
TGTGCCAGCAGTTCTGTAAGGACAGAACACACCTTC
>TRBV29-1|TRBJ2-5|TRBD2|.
CSVGASGRAIETQYF
TGCAGCGTTGGGGCTAGCGGGAGGGCCATCGAGACCCAGTACTTC
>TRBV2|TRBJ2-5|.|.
CASSRAVETQYF
TGTGCCAGCAGCCGGGCCGTAGAGACCCAGTACTTC
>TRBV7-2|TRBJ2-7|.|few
CASSPSETYEQYF
TGTGCCAGCAGCCCCTCAGAGACCTACGAGCAGTACTTC
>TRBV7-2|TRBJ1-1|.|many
CASSKQGMNTEAFF
TGTGCCAGCAGCAAGCAGGGGATGAACACTGAAGCTTTCTTT
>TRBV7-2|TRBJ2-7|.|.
CASSPDWNSYEQYF
TGTGCCAGCAGCCCGGACTGGAACTCCTACGAGCAGTACTTC
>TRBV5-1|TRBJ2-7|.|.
CASSIDSYEQYF
TGCGCCAGCAGCATCGACAGCTACGAGCAGTACTTC